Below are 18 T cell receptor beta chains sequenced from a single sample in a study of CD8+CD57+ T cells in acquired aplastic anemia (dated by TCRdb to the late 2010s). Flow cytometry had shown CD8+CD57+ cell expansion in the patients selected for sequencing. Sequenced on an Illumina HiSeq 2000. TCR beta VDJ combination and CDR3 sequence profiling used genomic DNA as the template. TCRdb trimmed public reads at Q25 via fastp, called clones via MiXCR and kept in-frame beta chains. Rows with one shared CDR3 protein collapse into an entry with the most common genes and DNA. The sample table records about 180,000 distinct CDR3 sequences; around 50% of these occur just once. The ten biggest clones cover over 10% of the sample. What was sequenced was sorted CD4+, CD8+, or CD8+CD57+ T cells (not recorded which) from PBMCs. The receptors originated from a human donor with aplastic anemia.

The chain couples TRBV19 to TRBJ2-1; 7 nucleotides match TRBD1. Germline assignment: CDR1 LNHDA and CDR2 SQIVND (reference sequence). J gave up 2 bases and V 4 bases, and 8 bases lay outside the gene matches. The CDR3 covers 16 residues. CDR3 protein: CASSTGTGQTYNEQFF. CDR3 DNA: TGTGCCAGTAGTACCGGAACGGGACAGACCTACAATGAGCAGTTCTTC.

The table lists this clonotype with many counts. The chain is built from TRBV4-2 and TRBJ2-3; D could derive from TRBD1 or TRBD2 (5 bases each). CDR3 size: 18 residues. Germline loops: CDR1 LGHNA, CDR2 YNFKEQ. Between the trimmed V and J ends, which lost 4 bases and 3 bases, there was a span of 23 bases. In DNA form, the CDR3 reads TGTGCCAGCAGCCGCGTGGCAGGTGGGGGTAGTAGGACAGATACGCAGTATTTT. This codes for CASSRVAGGGSRTDTQYF.

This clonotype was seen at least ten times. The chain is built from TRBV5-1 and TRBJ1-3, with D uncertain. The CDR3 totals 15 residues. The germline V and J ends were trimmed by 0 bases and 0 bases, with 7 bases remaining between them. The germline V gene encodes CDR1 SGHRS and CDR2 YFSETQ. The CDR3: CASSLGYTSGNTIYF. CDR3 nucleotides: TGCGCCAGCAGCTTGGGGTATACCTCTGGAAACACCATATATTTT.

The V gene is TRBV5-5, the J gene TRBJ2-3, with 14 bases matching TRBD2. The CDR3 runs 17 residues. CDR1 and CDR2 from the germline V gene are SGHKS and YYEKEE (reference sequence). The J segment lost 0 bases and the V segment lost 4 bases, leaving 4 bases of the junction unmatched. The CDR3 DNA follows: TGTGCCAGCAGCGCGGGACTAGCGGGGGCTAGCACAGATACGCAGTATTTT. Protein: CASSAGLAGASTDTQYF.

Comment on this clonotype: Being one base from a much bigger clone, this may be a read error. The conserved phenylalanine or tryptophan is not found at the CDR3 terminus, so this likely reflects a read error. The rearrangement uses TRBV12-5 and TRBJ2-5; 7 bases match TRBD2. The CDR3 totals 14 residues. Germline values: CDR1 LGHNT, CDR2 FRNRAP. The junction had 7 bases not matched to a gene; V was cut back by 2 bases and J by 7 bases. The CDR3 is CASGLWGGMVTQYL. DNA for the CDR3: TGTGCTAGTGGTTTGTGGGGGGGAATGGTGACCCAGTACCTC.

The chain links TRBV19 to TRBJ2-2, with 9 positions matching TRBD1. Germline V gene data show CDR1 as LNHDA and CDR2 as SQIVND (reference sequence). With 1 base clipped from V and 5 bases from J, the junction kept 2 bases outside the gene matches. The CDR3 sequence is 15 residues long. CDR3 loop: CASSIGDRDTGELFF. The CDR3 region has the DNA TGTGCCAGTAGTATAGGGGACAGGGATACCGGGGAGCTGTTTTTT.

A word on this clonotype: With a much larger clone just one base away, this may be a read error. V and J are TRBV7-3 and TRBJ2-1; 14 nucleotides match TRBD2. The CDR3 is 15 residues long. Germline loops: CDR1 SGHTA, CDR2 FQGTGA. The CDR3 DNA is TGTGCCAGCGGCTTAGGGACTAGCGGGGGCAATGAGCAGTTCTTC. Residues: CASGLGTSGGNEQFF.

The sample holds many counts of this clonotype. In DNA form, the CDR3 reads TGTGCCAGCAGCGTAAAGGCTAGCGGGGTCTCCTACGAGCAGTACTTC. Protein: CASSVKASGVSYEQYF. The chain employs TRBV9 and TRBJ2-7; 9 bases map to TRBD2. J was trimmed by 0 bases and V by 1 base; bases with no gene match: 5. Per the germline V gene, CDR1 is SGDLS and CDR2 is YYNGEE. This CDR3 is 16 amino acids long.

The CDR3 protein is CASSYSHHLSYNEQFF. CDR3 coding DNA: TGTGCCAGCAGTTACTCCCACCACCTCTCCTACAATGAGCAGTTCTTC. V gene TRBV6-2 or TRBV6-3 combines with J gene TRBJ2-1; no clear D gene. The V end was cut by 0 bases, the J end by 0 bases, with 9 bases between. CDR3 length equals 16 residues. Germline-derived CDR1 and CDR2 are MNHEY and SVGEGT.

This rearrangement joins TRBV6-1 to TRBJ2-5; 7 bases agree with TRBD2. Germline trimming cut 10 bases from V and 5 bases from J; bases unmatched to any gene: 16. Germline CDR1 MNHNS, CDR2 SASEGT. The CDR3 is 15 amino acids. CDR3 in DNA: TGTGCCACCAGAGCTCAACTAGCGATTGGGGAGACCCAGTACTTC. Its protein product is CATRAQLAIGETQYF.

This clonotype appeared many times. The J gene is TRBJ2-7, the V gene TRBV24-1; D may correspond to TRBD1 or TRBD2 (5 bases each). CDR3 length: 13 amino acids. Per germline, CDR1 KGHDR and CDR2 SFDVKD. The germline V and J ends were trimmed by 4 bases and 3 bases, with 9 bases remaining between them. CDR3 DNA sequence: TGTGCCACCAGTGACCGGGGCATCTACGAGCAGTACTTC. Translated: CATSDRGIYEQYF.

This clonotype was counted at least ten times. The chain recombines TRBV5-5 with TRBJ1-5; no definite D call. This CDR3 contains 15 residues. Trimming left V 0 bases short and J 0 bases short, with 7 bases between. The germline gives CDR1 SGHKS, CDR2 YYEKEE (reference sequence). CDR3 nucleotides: TGTGCCAGCAGCTTGGCAGTGCATAGCAATCAGCCCCAGCATTTT. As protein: CASSLAVHSNQPQHF.

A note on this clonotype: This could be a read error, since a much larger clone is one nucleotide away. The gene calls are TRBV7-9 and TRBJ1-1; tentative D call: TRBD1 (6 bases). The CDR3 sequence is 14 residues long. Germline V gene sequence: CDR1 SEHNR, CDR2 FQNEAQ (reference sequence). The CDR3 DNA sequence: TGTGCCAGCGGCAAGGGGGGCACCTACACTGAAGCTCTCTTT. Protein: CASGKGGTYTEALF.

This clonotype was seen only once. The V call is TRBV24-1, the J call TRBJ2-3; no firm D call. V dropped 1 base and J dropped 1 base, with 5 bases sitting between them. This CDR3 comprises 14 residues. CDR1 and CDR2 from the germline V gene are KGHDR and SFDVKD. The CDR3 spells CATSDFQGTDTQYF. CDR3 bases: TGTGCCACCAGTGATTTCCAGGGCACAGATACGCAGTATTTT.

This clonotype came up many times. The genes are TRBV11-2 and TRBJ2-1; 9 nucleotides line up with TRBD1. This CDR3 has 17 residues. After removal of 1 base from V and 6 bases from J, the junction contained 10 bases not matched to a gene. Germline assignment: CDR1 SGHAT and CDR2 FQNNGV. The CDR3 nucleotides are TGTGCCAGCAGCTTAGTGGTGGGAAGGGACAGGGCCAATGAGCAGTTCTTC. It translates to CASSLVVGRDRANEQFF. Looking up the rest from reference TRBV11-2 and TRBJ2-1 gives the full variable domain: EAGVAQSPRYKIIEKRQSVAFWCNPISGHATLYWYQQILGQGPKLLIQFQNNGVVDDSQLPKDRFSAERLKGVDSTLKIQPAKLEDSAVYLCASSLVVGRDRANEQFFGPGTRLTVL.

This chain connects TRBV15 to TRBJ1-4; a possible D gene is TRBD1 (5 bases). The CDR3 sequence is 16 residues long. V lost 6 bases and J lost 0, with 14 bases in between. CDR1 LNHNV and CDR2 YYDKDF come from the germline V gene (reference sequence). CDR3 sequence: CATRLSGATTNEKLFF. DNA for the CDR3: TGTGCCACCAGGTTAAGCGGGGCGACAACTAATGAAAAACTGTTTTTT.

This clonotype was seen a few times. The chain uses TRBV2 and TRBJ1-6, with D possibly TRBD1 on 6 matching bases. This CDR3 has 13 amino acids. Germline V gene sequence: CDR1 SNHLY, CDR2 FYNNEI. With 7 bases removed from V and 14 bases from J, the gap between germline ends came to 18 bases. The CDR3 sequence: CASTRDNPKALHF. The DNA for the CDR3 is TGTGCCAGCACAAGGGACAACCCAAAGGCCCTCCACTTT.

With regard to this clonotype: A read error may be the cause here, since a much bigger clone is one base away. The CDR3 here is CSASRGGGNEQFF. The CDR3, as DNA: TGCAGTGCCTCCCGGGGGGGGGGTAATGAGCAGTTCTTC. The chain recombines TRBV20-1 with TRBJ2-1, with 8 bases aligning to TRBD2. CDR3 length: 13 residues. Germline lookup yields CDR1 DFQATT and CDR2 SNEGSKA (reference sequence). The trim removed 6 bases at V and 7 bases at J, leaving 8 bases unmatched.